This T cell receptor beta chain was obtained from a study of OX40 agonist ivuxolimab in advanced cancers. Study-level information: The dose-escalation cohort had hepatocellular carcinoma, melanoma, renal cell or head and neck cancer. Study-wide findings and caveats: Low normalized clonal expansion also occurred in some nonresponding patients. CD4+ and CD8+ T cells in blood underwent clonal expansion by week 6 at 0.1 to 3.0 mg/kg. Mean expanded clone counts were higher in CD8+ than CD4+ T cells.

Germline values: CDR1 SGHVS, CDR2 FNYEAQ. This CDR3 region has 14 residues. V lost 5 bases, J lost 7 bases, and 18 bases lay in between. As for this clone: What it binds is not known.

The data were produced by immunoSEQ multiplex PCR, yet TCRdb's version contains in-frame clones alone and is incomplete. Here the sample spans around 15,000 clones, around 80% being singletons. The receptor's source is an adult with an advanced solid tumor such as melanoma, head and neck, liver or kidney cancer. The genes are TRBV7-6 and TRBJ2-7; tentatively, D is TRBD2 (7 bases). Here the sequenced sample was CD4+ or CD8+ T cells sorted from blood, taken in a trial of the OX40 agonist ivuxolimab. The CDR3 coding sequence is TGTGCCAGCAGCCCTACGGGGGAGGGGGGAGAGCAGTACTTC. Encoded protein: CASSPTGEGGEQYF.